The 13 T cell receptor beta chains presented below share a single source sample, sequenced in a study of blood T cells in healthy people across ages. A second PCR of about 7 to 11 cycles used a sample-barcoded 5' primer and a J-beta primer mix. Using its own MiXCR run on the 5' RACE reads, TCRdb lists one record per CDR3 protein. The sample shows some 900,000 distinct CDR3 sequences, about 48% of them seen only once. What was sequenced was blood. These receptors were taken from a man younger than 40 in good health.

V gene TRBV28 combines with J gene TRBJ2-5, with D uncertain. The DNA end favors TRBJ2-4, so the J call may be wrong. The germline gives CDR1 MDHEN, CDR2 SYDVKM. There are 15 residues in the CDR3. CDR3 in amino acids: CASSTLLPIGNIQYF. The CDR3 bases are TGTGCCAGCAGCACCCTTCTGCCGATTGGAAACATTCAGTACTTC.

In this sample, this clonotype turned up a few times. The chain couples TRBV7-2 to TRBJ2-7, with unresolved D. Germline V gene sequence: CDR1 SGHTA, CDR2 FQGNSA. The CDR3 runs 14 residues. Trimming took off 5 bases at V and 4 bases at J, with 15 bases between the two ends. The CDR3 here is CASSPTEYFYEQYF. DNA for the CDR3: TGTGCCAGCAGCCCAACCGAGTATTTTTACGAGCAGTACTTC.

As regards this clonotype: A junction end diverges from the germline sequence, so it may reflect a read error. The DNA for the CDR3 is TGTGCCAGCAGCCCGGTGGGGCGGGGACAGGACAATGGGCAGTTCTTC. Amino acid sequence: CASSPVGRGQDNGQFF. The chain carries TRBV3-1 and TRBJ2-1, with 8 bases matching TRBD1. The V gene's germline CDR1 is LGHDT and CDR2 YNNKEL (reference sequence). This CDR3 spans 16 amino acids.

The V gene is TRBV6-5, the J gene TRBJ1-2, with 7 bases identical to TRBD1. V lost 5 bases, J lost 3 bases, and 6 bases stayed unmatched. Germline CDR1 MNHEY, CDR2 SVGAGI. The CDR3 is 14 residues long. CDR3 region: CASSPGQAHYGYTF. CDR3 nucleotide sequence: TGTGCCAGCAGTCCCGGACAGGCCCACTATGGCTACACCTTC.

This clonotype occurred a few times. V usage is TRBV10-3 and J usage is TRBJ2-3, with 9 positions matching TRBD1. V lost 6 bases and J lost 4; bases outside the gene matches: 8. CDR1 is ENHRY, CDR2 SYGVKD, per germline. CDR3 size: 15 residues. The CDR3 protein is CAISEGTGMSDTQYF. DNA of the CDR3: TGTGCCATCAGCGAGGGGACAGGGATGTCAGATACGCAGTATTTT.

J is TRBJ1-2 and V is TRBV6-5, with 9 bases aligning to TRBD1. V shed 4 bases, J shed 4 bases, and the junction held 7 bases outside the gene matches. CDR1 is MNHEY and CDR2 is SVGAGI in the germline V gene. The CDR3 consists of 15 residues. The CDR3 sequence is CASSSWTGAAYGYTF. DNA of the CDR3: TGTGCCAGCAGTTCGTGGACAGGGGCGGCCTATGGCTACACCTTC.

The gene calls are TRBV29-1 and TRBJ2-1; D not certain. The V and J ends lost 1 base and 5 bases respectively, with 9 bases between them. Germline CDR1 SQVTM, CDR2 ANQGSEA. The CDR3 length is 13 residues. CDR3 in amino acids: CSVEGQRNNEQFF. In nucleotides, the CDR3 is TGCAGCGTTGAAGGCCAGAGGAACAATGAGCAGTTCTTC.

The gene calls are TRBV6-2 or TRBV6-3 and TRBJ2-3; D call uncertain. The CDR3 sequence is 14 residues long. CDR1 is MNHEY and CDR2 is SVGEGT in the germline V gene. V was cut by 7 bases and J by 6 bases, with 17 bases left in between. Here the CDR3 reads CASINPAVADTQYF. The CDR3 nucleotides read TGTGCCAGCATCAACCCAGCAGTGGCGGATACGCAGTATTTT.

This clonotype was picked up one time. The V gene is TRBV7-2, the J gene TRBJ2-7, with TRBD2 matching over 8 bases. Germline V gene data show CDR1 as SGHTA and CDR2 as FQGNSA. The trim removed 3 bases at V and 6 bases at J, leaving 7 bases unmatched. This CDR3 region has 14 residues. The CDR3, as DNA: TGTGCCAGCAGCTTTTCTGGCGGGGGGCGCGAGCAGTACTTC. It is translated as CASSFSGGGREQYF.

This clonotype was counted a few times. This sequence joins TRBV2 and TRBJ2-2; D might be TRBD1 (6 bases). Trimming removed 5 bases from V and 0 bases from J, with 13 bases in between. The germline CDR1 and CDR2 sequences are SNHLY and FYNNEI. The CDR3 contains 16 residues. In nucleotides, the CDR3 is TGTGCCAGCAGTAGTTGGGACACCGCGAACACCGGGGAGCTGTTTTTT. Its translation is CASSSWDTANTGELFF.

This clonotype appeared a few times. The chain is built from TRBV20-1 and TRBJ2-1; the match to TRBD2 covers 10 bases. The V gene's germline CDR1 is DFQATT and CDR2 SNEGSKA (reference sequence). Trimming cost V 3 bases and J 9 bases; bases outside gene matches: 5. The length of the CDR3 is 13 residues. CDR3 protein: CSARGTSVAEQFF. The DNA for the CDR3 is TGCAGTGCTAGGGGGACTAGCGTTGCTGAGCAGTTCTTC.

The chain recombines TRBV7-6 with TRBJ2-1, with D hard to call. The CDR3 is made up of 16 amino acids. V lost 1 base to trimming and J lost 2 bases, with 12 bases between them. Germline-derived CDR1 and CDR2 are SGHVS and FNYEAQ. The CDR3 DNA follows: TGTGCCAGCAGCTTAGATATGGGGAAAACCTACAATGAGCAGTTCTTC. It specifies CASSLDMGKTYNEQFF.

This clonotype was seen once. The chain combines TRBV7-6 with TRBJ2-3, with D perhaps matching TRBD1 (6 bases). This CDR3 has 13 residues. The germline CDR1 and CDR2 sequences are SGHVS and FNYEAQ. Trimming cost V 7 bases and J 5 bases, with 13 bases left between them. CDR3 loop: CASNPTGIDTQYF. In DNA, the CDR3 is TGTGCCAGCAACCCCACAGGGATAGATACGCAGTATTTT.